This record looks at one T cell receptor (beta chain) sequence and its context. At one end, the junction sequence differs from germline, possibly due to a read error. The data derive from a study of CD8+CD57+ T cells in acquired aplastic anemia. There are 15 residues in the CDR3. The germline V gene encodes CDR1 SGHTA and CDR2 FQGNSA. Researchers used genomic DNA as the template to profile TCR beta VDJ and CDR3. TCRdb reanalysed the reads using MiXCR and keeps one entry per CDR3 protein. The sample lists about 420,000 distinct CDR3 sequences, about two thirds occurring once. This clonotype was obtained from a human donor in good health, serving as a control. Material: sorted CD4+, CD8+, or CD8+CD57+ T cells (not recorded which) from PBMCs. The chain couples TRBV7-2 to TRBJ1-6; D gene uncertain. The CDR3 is CASSRFVGNHSPLHF. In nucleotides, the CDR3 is TGTGCCAGCAGCCGGTTCGTTGGGAACCATTCACCCCTGCACTTT.